This TCR beta chain originates from a study of CD8 T cells in Susac syndrome. This clonotype was counted only a few times. The patients who served as multiple sclerosis controls were treatment-naive and had stable or active relapsing-remitting disease that fulfilled the revised McDonald criteria. Bulk CD8+ and CD4+ cells came from magnetic negative isolation; CD8+ TEMRA by FACS. RNA amounts of roughly 0.45 to 1 ug underwent reverse transcription with random hexamers. TCR beta CDR3 was amplified by immunoSEQ covering 54 Vbeta and 13 Jbeta. TCRdb re-analysed the immunoSEQ multiplex PCR reads in MiXCR, keeping a single row per CDR3 protein. The table has some 130,000 distinct CDR3 sequences, roughly 94% seen once; the top ten hold approximately 0.13%. This CDR3 region has 13 residues. CDR1 and CDR2 from the germline V gene are SNHLY and FYNNEI. After removal of 8 bases from V and 1 base from J, the junction contained 4 bases not matched to a gene.

This TCR derives from a human donor with multiple sclerosis. The sample consisted of CD4+ T cells from PBMCs. This sequence joins TRBV2 and TRBJ1-1; 7 bases agree with TRBD1. DNA for the CDR3: TGTGCCAGCCGAAGGACAGGGAACACTGAAGCTTTCTTT. Translating it yields CASRRTGNTEAFF.